These T cell receptor beta chains were read from a single sample in a study of shared clonotypes between healthy human individuals. Clones were sequenced by immunoSEQ multiplex PCR, and TCRdb holds only the in-frame ones, with some missing. Among under 1,900,000 clones listed, 98% were seen once. Sequenced sample: naive CD4+ T cells sorted from blood. The receptors were sampled from a man between 25 and 39 years old in good health. The CDR3 runs from the conserved cysteine through the conserved F or W. Fields, in order: V gene, clone size, J gene, D gene, CDR3 DNA, CDR3 protein. The D gene is left open where the match is weak. Size is stated for part of the rows, as once, few or many counts, or as a class when the clone is expanded.

>TRBV5-4|once|TRBJ2-2|NA
TGTGCCAGCAGCTCGACAGCGACGGCCGGGGAGCTGTTTTTT
CASSSTATAGELFF
>TRBV10-1|NA|TRBJ2-6|NA
TGCGCCAGCAGTGAGTCCCCAGGTATAGGTGGGGCCAACGTCCTGACTTTC
CASSESPGIGGANVLTF
>TRBV7-2|once|TRBJ2-7|NA
TGTGCCAGCAGAAACGGGAATGACTACGAGCAGTACTTC
CASRNGNDYEQYF
>TRBV19|NA|TRBJ2-1|TRBD2
TGTGCCAGTAGTATCTTAAGCGGGACCCTTTACAATGAGCAGTTCTTC
CASSILSGTLYNEQFF
>TRBV15|NA|TRBJ2-5|NA
TGTGCCACCAGCAGAGGGGCCTCGGGGGAGACCCAGTACTTC
CATSRGASGETQYF
>TRBV2|NA|TRBJ2-4|NA
TGTGCCAGCAGCTTCTCACGATCGGGCATTCAGTACTTC
CASSFSRSGIQYF
>TRBV27|NA|TRBJ2-5|TRBD1
TGTGCCAGCAGTTTATTCGTCCCGGGACAGGGGAGCGGAGAGACCCAGTACTTC
CASSLFVPGQGSGETQYF
>TRBV5-1|once|TRBJ2-7|TRBD2
TGCGCCAGCAGCACAGGTAGCGGGACACTGGGCGAGCAGTACTTC
CASSTGSGTLGEQYF
>TRBV18|NA|TRBJ1-1|NA
TGTGCCAGCTCACCAGTACGGATGAACACTGAAGCTTTCTTT
CASSPVRMNTEAFF
>TRBV20-1|few|TRBJ2-7|NA
TGCAGTGCTAGACAGGGCTACGAGCAGTACTTC
CSARQGYEQYF
>TRBV7-2|NA|TRBJ1-2|NA
TGTGCCAGCAGCTTCTACATGGTTGTTGGCTACACCTTC
CASSFYMVVGYTF
>TRBV7-2|NA|TRBJ2-3|NA
TGTGCCAGCAGCTTAAGGTTGGCAGATACGCAGTATTTT
CASSLRLADTQYF
>TRBV18|NA|TRBJ2-3|TRBD2
TGTGCCAGCTCACCACTTTCCGTAGCGGGAGGGGTCACAGATACGCAGTATTTT
CASSPLSVAGGVTDTQYF
>TRBV19|NA|TRBJ2-7|TRBD2
TGTGCCAGTACTAGCGGACAATACGAGCAGTACTTC
CASTSGQYEQYF
>TRBV5-4|NA|TRBJ2-1|TRBD2
TGTGCCAGCAGCTTCATAGCGGGTCACAATGAGCAGTTCTTC
CASSFIAGHNEQFF
>TRBV5-6|NA|TRBJ2-7|NA
TGTGCCAGCAGCTTGGCCTGGGCCCACGAGCAGTACTTC
CASSLAWAHEQYF
>TRBV7-8|NA|TRBJ2-7|NA
TGTGCCAGCTCCACCCCGGTCGGGCGAAGGTACGAGCAGTACTTC
CASSTPVGRRYEQYF
>TRBV19|NA|TRBJ2-7|TRBD1
TGTGCCAGTAGTATGGCGGGACAGGGCCTCTACGAGCAGTACTTC
CASSMAGQGLYEQYF
>TRBV4-1|NA|TRBJ1-3|NA
TGCGCCAGCAGCCAAAAGTCTGGGGGGAGAAACACCATATATTTT
CASSQKSGGRNTIYF